These 17 T cell receptor beta chains were all obtained from the same sample, sequenced in a study of cytomegalovirus exposure and HLA in healthy donors. Use of 60 Vbeta and 13 Jbeta primers characterized the PCR. The assay was immunoSEQ multiplex PCR, and TCRdb's table has in-frame clones only and misses some. The sample's table shows 50,000 to 60,000 clones. Sequencing input: PBMCs. The receptors shown here come from a male donor in good health and CMV-seronegative.

For the CDR3, the DNA is TGTGCCAGCAGCTTGTGGGGTGAGGCAGGGGGCCTTCAGCCCCAGCATTTT. It is translated as CASSLWGEAGGLQPQHF. The chain has TRBV5-5 and TRBJ1-5; 8 nucleotides align to TRBD1. Germline V gene data show CDR1 as SGHKS and CDR2 as YYEKEE (reference sequence). After removal of 1 base from V and 6 bases from J, the junction contained 12 bases not matched to a gene. CDR3 length: 17 amino acids.

This chain links TRBV7-8 with TRBJ1-2; 11 bases align to TRBD1. V shed 4 bases and J 2 bases; nucleotides not matched to a gene: 12. The CDR3 is 18 amino acids. Germline V gene sequence: CDR1 SGHVS, CDR2 FQNEAQ. This CDR3 is CASSCLLDRGLGNYGYTF. CDR3 sequence (DNA): TGTGCCAGCAGCTGCCTCCTGGACAGGGGGCTTGGGAACTATGGCTACACCTTC.

In nucleotides, the CDR3 is TGTGCCAGCTCCACCGGGACAGGGAAGGGTTCACCCCTCCACTTT. Its translation: CASSTGTGKGSPLHF. The V call is TRBV18, the J call TRBJ1-6, with TRBD1 identical over 9 bases. Germline trimming cut 6 bases from V and 9 bases from J; bases unmatched to any gene: 9. This CDR3 is built from 15 residues. The germline CDR1 and CDR2 sequences are KGHSH and LQKENI.

The gene calls are TRBV4-3 and TRBJ1-2, with D maybe TRBD1 (5 bases). V shed 2 bases and J shed 1 base, with 11 bases lying between them. This CDR3 has 15 residues. The germline CDR1 and CDR2 sequences are LGHNA and YSLEER. The CDR3 nucleotides read TGCGCCAGCAGCCAACAGGGACTGGGTAACTATGGCTACACCTTC. Its protein product is CASSQQGLGNYGYTF.

This chain connects TRBV4-1 to TRBJ2-1; 15 nucleotides agree with TRBD2. There are 18 residues in the CDR3. Germline V gene data show CDR1 as MGHRA and CDR2 as YSYEKL. V trimming: 0 bases; J trimming: 8 bases; junction bases outside the gene matches: 8. The CDR3 is CASSQEERTSGRVYEQFF. The CDR3 DNA is TGCGCCAGCAGCCAAGAAGAGAGGACTAGCGGGAGGGTTTATGAGCAGTTCTTC.

V is TRBV7-2 and J is TRBJ2-7, with D possibly matching TRBD1 (6 bases). The CDR3 length is 16 residues. V was clipped by 1 base and J by 4 bases, with 17 bases between them. In germline, CDR1 is SGHTA, CDR2 FQGNSA. CDR3 DNA: TGTGCCAGCAGCTTAGGAAATGCGGGCCAGGGGTACGAGCAGTACTTC. Translated: CASSLGNAGQGYEQYF.

The chain couples TRBV7-3 to TRBJ2-1; D is perhaps TRBD2 (5 bases). V shed 0 bases and J shed 2 bases, with 11 bases lying between them. This CDR3 is built from 16 residues. Germline lookup yields CDR1 SGHTA and CDR2 FQGTGA. In DNA form, the CDR3 reads TGTGCCAGCAGCTTAACGCTGAGCGGAGCCTACAATGAGCAGTTCTTC. This sequence encodes CASSLTLSGAYNEQFF. The entire variable domain, with the rest obtained from reference TRBV7-3 and TRBJ2-1, is as follows: GAGVSQTPSNKVTEKGKYVELRCDPISGHTALYWYRQSLGQGPEFLIYFQGTGAADDSGLPNDRFFAVRPEGSVSTLKIQRTERGDSAVYLCASSLTLSGAYNEQFFGPGTRLTVL.

The chain links TRBV2 to TRBJ1-1; D may be TRBD1 (5 bases). Germline-derived CDR1 and CDR2 are SNHLY and FYNNEI. CDR3 length equals 13 residues. Trimming left V 4 bases short and J 5 bases short, with 11 bases between. For the CDR3, the DNA is TGTGCCAGCAGTGCGGAGGGGATGACTGAAGCTTTCTTT. Its translation is CASSAEGMTEAFF.

This rearrangement joins TRBV19 to TRBJ2-2; 12 nucleotides line up with TRBD1. V trimming: 11 bases; J trimming: 4 bases; junction bases outside the gene matches: 5. The germline gives CDR1 LNHDA, CDR2 SQIVND (reference sequence). There are 14 residues in the CDR3. This CDR3 reads CAGQGQGATGELFF. In DNA form, the CDR3 reads TGTGCCGGTCAGGGACAGGGGGCCACCGGGGAGCTGTTTTTT.

The chain links TRBV7-9 to TRBJ1-5, with 9 bases matching TRBD1. This CDR3 comprises 15 residues. V shed 4 bases, J shed 3 bases, and the junction held 4 bases outside the gene matches. Germline CDR1 is SEHNR and CDR2 is FQNEAQ (reference sequence). CDR3 loop: CASSWGQGVNQPQHF. CDR3 coding DNA: TGTGCCAGCAGCTGGGGACAGGGCGTCAATCAGCCCCAGCATTTT.

The chain links TRBV29-1 to TRBJ2-7; D not certain. The CDR3 is 13 residues long. Per the germline V gene, CDR1 is SQVTM and CDR2 is ANQGSEA. Trimming shortened V by 2 bases and J by 4 bases, and 12 bases separated the two germline ends. The CDR3: CSVELDPEYEQYF. For the CDR3, the DNA is TGCAGCGTTGAACTAGACCCCGAATACGAGCAGTACTTC.

V gene TRBV28 combines with J gene TRBJ2-2; D unclear. Germline CDR1 is MDHEN and CDR2 is SYDVKM. The V gene lost 6 bases and the J gene lost 1 base, with 6 bases spanning the gap. The CDR3 is 13 residues long. The CDR3 DNA sequence: TGTGCCAGCAGGACAAAGAACACCGGGGAGCTGTTTTTT. Translation gives CASRTKNTGELFF.

J is TRBJ1-6 and V is TRBV19; tentatively, D is TRBD1 (6 bases). V was pared by 6 bases and J by 6 bases, with 18 bases between. This CDR3 is built from 16 residues. Germline CDR1 is LNHDA and CDR2 is SQIVND (reference sequence). CDR3 coding DNA: TGTGCCAGTAGCACAACCGTGGACAGAGTTAATTCACCCCTCCACTTT. Its protein is CASSTTVDRVNSPLHF. The full variable domain, completed using reference TRBV19 and TRBJ1-6, is DGGITQSPKYLFRKEGQNVTLSCEQNLNHDAMYWYRQDPGQGLRLIYYSQIVNDFQKGDIAEGYSVSREKKESFPLTVTSAQKNPTAFYLCASSTTVDRVNSPLHFGNGTRLTVT.

The genes are TRBV6-5 and TRBJ1-1, with unresolved D. The V gene lost 2 bases and the J gene lost 1 base, with 11 bases spanning the gap. The CDR3 loop spans 15 amino acids. Per germline, CDR1 MNHEY and CDR2 SVGAGI. CDR3 sequence: CASSYGVSSNTEAFF. In DNA, the CDR3 is TGTGCCAGCAGTTACGGTGTGAGTTCGAACACTGAAGCTTTCTTT.

Comment on this clone: Mismatch with germline at one junction end may stem from a read error. This chain uses TRBV7-7 with TRBJ2-5; 8 bases match TRBD1. This CDR3 is built from 13 residues. Per germline, CDR1 SSHAT and CDR2 FNYEAQ (reference sequence). This CDR3 is CASSLGTGETQYF. CDR3 nucleotide sequence: TGTGCTAGCAGCTTAGGGACAGGAGAGACCCAGTACTTC.

The rearrangement joins TRBV9 to TRBJ2-1; a possible D gene is TRBD2 (6 bases). Germline loops: CDR1 SGDLS, CDR2 YYNGEE. Trimming removed 0 bases at V and 5 bases at J, with 18 bases between. This CDR3 has 17 amino acids. The CDR3: CASSVEEDGRGDNEQFF. The DNA of the CDR3 is TGTGCCAGCAGCGTAGAGGAGGACGGGAGAGGCGACAATGAGCAGTTCTTC.

V is TRBV29-1 and J is TRBJ2-7, with 10 bases that match TRBD1. The CDR3 runs to 14 residues. With 3 bases clipped from V and 0 bases from J, the junction kept 2 bases outside the gene matches. Germline CDR1 and CDR2: SQVTM and ANQGSEA. The CDR3 DNA follows: TGCAGCGTTGAGACAGGGGGCCCCTCCTACGAGCAGTACTTC. This gives the protein CSVETGGPSYEQYF.